These T cell receptor beta chains were read from a single sample in a study of shared T cell receptors in the human thymus. The assay was immunoSEQ multiplex PCR, and TCRdb's table has in-frame clones only and misses some. The data show hundreds of thousands of clones, approximately 90% seen once. The sample was also linked to a second study, of human thymus T cells.

The sequenced material came from thymocytes. These receptors all come from a boy under three years old with a congenital heart defect. Each CDR3 is given with its conserved first and last residue. A D gene is named only where the DNA matches it firmly. Clone size is shown for a subset of rows, as once, few, many or a class of expanded clone.

d_call,clone_size,v_call,j_call,cdr3_aa,cdr3_nt
TRBD1,once,TRBV5-4,TRBJ1-2,CASSQGGVWGYTF,TGTGCCAGCAGCCAAGGGGGCGTCTGGGGCTACACCTTC
.,.,TRBV27,TRBJ2-3,CACGTPTDTQYF,TGTGCCTGCGGGACTCCCACAGATACGCAGTATTTT
TRBD2,few,TRBV14,TRBJ2-3,CASSSVGGAGWADTQYF,TGTGCCAGCAGCTCAGTGGGTGGAGCGGGATGGGCAGATACGCAGTATTTT
TRBD2,.,TRBV30,TRBJ2-4,CAWSVGEGASGGSMAKNIQYF,TGTGCCTGGAGTGTAGGGGAGGGTGCTAGCGGGGGTTCTATGGCCAAAAACATTCAGTACTTC
TRBD2,few,TRBV25-1,TRBJ2-2,CASSGGGTGELFF,TGTGCCAGCAGTGGGGGGGGGACCGGGGAGCTGTTTTTT
TRBD2,once,TRBV5-1,TRBJ2-1,CASSLILAGGINYNEQFF,TGCGCCAGCAGCTTGATCCTAGCGGGAGGGATTAACTACAATGAGCAGTTCTTC
.,.,TRBV2,TRBJ1-5,CASSPGRRVGQPQHF,TGTGCCAGCAGTCCCGGGCGCAGGGTGGGTCAGCCCCAGCATTTT
TRBD2,.,TRBV23-1,TRBJ2-1,CASSQSALAGGNEQFF,TGCGCCAGCAGTCAATCCGCTCTAGCGGGAGGGAATGAGCAGTTCTTC
TRBD2,once,TRBV15,TRBJ2-3,CATSRVWRENRGTQYF,TGTGCCACCAGCAGAGTGTGGCGGGAGAATCGGGGTACGCAGTATTTT
TRBD1,.,TRBV28,TRBJ2-5,CASSPGDSGGVTQYF,TGTGCCAGCAGTCCCGGGGATTCAGGGGGTGTAACCCAGTACTTC
TRBD2,.,TRBV7-9,TRBJ2-2,CASSFSGRECAGELFF,TGTGCCAGCAGCTTTAGCGGGAGAGAGTGCGCCGGGGAGCTGTTTTTT
.,once,TRBV4-3,TRBJ1-1,CASSQDSPGHPNTEAFF,TGCGCCAGCAGCCAAGATAGCCCGGGACATCCGAACACTGAAGCTTTCTTT
TRBD2,.,TRBV27,TRBJ2-5,CASSLGLAGGPGETQYF,TGTGCCAGCAGTCTTGGACTAGCGGGAGGGCCAGGGGAGACCCAGTACTTC
.,.,TRBV4-1,TRBJ2-4,CASSPPSRKLAKNIQYF,TGCGCCAGCAGCCCCCCTTCCAGAAAGTTAGCCAAAAACATTCAGTACTTC
.,.,TRBV25-1,TRBJ2-5,CASSGNRDLQETQYF,TGTGCCAGCAGTGGAAACAGGGATCTCCAAGAGACCCAGTACTTC
TRBD2,.,TRBV12-5,TRBJ2-7,CASVDGAGVRSYEQYF,TGTGCTAGTGTAGATGGAGCGGGAGTGCGCTCCTACGAGCAGTACTTC
TRBD1,.,TRBV4-2,TRBJ2-2,CASSPTVGQGYTGELFF,TGTGCCAGCAGCCCAACGGTGGGACAGGGATACACCGGGGAGCTGTTTTTT
.,few,TRBV21-1,TRBJ1-3,CASSFPCGKRQSGPVGNTIYF,TGTGCCAGCAGCTTTCCCTGCGGGAAGCGGCAGTCGGGGCCGGTTGGAAACACCATATATTTT
.,.,TRBV19,TRBJ2-7,CASSSIGGTAKYEQYF,TGTGCCAGTAGTTCCATTGGGGGGACAGCTAAATACGAGCAGTACTTC
TRBD1,.,TRBV19,TRBJ2-1,CASSRGQGVGGNEQFF,TGTGCCAGTAGTAGGGGACAGGGGGTAGGGGGCAATGAGCAGTTCTTC
TRBD1,.,TRBV5-1,TRBJ2-3,CASSPGTGPRTDTQYF,TGCGCCAGCAGCCCGGGGACAGGGCCCCGCACAGATACGCAGTATTTT
TRBD2,.,TRBV5-1,TRBJ2-7,CASSPGLAGGFFPEQYF,TGCGCCAGCAGCCCAGGACTAGCGGGAGGTTTTTTTCCCGAGCAGTACTTC
.,.,TRBV6-5,TRBJ2-7,CASSPTSRSSYEQYF,TGTGCCAGCAGCCCAACTAGCAGAAGCTCCTACGAGCAGTACTTC
.,few,TRBV5-1,TRBJ1-5,CASSLDSNQPQHF,TGCGCCAGCAGCTTGGACAGTAATCAGCCCCAGCATTTT
TRBD1,.,TRBV25-1,TRBJ2-5,CASRGQDYQETQYF,TGTGCCAGCAGAGGACAGGACTACCAAGAGACCCAGTACTTC
.,.,TRBV4-1,TRBJ2-1,CASSQGSNNEQFF,TGCGCCAGCAGCCAAGGGAGTAACAATGAGCAGTTCTTC
.,.,TRBV5-1,TRBJ2-5,CASSSETRLRETQYF,TGCGCCAGCAGCTCGGAAACGAGACTACGAGAGACCCAGTACTTC
TRBD1,.,TRBV18,TRBJ2-3,CASSPGTGNTDTQYF,TGTGCCAGCTCACCTGGGACAGGAAACACAGATACGCAGTATTTT
.,.,TRBV5-6,TRBJ1-2,CASSLSRAESYGYTF,TGTGCCAGCAGCTTGTCCAGGGCCGAGAGCTATGGCTACACCTTC
TRBD1,.,TRBV28,TRBJ1-4,CASSLWTGAGEKLFF,TGTGCCAGCAGTTTGTGGACAGGGGCGGGTGAAAAACTGTTTTTT
TRBD1,.,TRBV6-1,TRBJ1-1,CASSPTGGLVTEAFF,TGTGCCAGCAGTCCGACAGGGGGCTTGGTCACTGAAGCTTTCTTT
TRBD1,.,TRBV2,TRBJ1-2,CAPVGTDYGYTF,TGTGCCCCGGTGGGGACAGACTATGGCTACACCTTC
TRBD2,.,TRBV4-1,TRBJ2-5,CASSQETSGYQETQYF,TGCGCCAGCAGCCAAGAGACTAGCGGATACCAAGAGACCCAGTACTTC
TRBD2,once,TRBV27,TRBJ2-1,CASSSPPLAGGFSYNEQFF,TGTGCCAGCAGTTCCCCCCCTCTGGCGGGAGGCTTCTCCTACAATGAGCAGTTCTTC
TRBD2,.,TRBV4-2,TRBJ2-3,CASSQAPGTSGRRSNTDTQYF,TGTGCCAGCAGCCAAGCCCCAGGGACTAGCGGGAGGCGCAGCAACACAGATACGCAGTATTTT
TRBD1,.,TRBV19,TRBJ2-5,CASSPRTGRTGETQYF,TGTGCCAGTAGTCCTAGGACAGGGAGGACGGGGGAGACCCAGTACTTC
.,.,TRBV6-5,TRBJ1-1,CASSYGRGGTEAFF,TGTGCCAGCAGTTACGGGCGGGGAGGGACTGAAGCTTTCTTT
TRBD2,.,TRBV6-5,TRBJ2-7,CASPRTSGNIYEQYF,TGTGCCAGCCCCCGGACTAGCGGGAATATCTACGAGCAGTACTTC
.,.,TRBV27,TRBJ2-7,CASSRGDHSYEQYF,TGTGCCAGCAGTCGCGGCGACCATAGCTACGAGCAGTACTTC
TRBD2,.,TRBV11-2,TRBJ2-5,CASSSGTSGLGQTQYF,TGTGCCAGCAGCTCCGGGACTAGCGGGTTGGGCCAGACCCAGTACTTC
.,.,TRBV11-2,TRBJ2-1,CASSHWGPSVEQFF,TGTGCCAGCAGCCACTGGGGCCCAAGCGTGGAGCAGTTCTTC
.,.,TRBV18,TRBJ1-5,CASSPPRQVNQPQHF,TGTGCCAGCTCACCACCGCGACAGGTGAATCAGCCCCAGCATTTT